These 6 T cell receptor beta chains originate from one sample sequenced in a study of cytomegalovirus exposure and HLA in healthy donors. Some clones are missing from TCRdb's copy, which holds only in-frame ones; the method was immunoSEQ multiplex PCR. The sample records around 94,000 clones, just under 95% being singletons. Sequencing was performed on PBMCs. Receptors were obtained from a woman between 18 and 30 years old in good health and CMV-seronegative.

V gene TRBV6-5 combines with J gene TRBJ2-1; tentatively, D is TRBD1 (6 bases). This CDR3 spans 15 amino acids. CDR1 MNHEY and CDR2 SVGAGI come from the germline V gene. Deletions cut 0 bases from V and 6 bases from J, with 12 bases between. CDR3 sequence (DNA): TGTGCCAGCAGTTACTCGCAGGGGTGGTCCAATGAGCAGTTCTTC. This sequence encodes CASSYSQGWSNEQFF.

This chain connects TRBV7-2 to TRBJ1-5, with D maybe TRBD1 (5 bases). V was clipped by 1 base and J by 11 bases, with 21 bases between them. This CDR3 has 16 residues. Germline lookup yields CDR1 SGHTA and CDR2 FQGNSA. CDR3 DNA sequence: TGTGCCAGCAGCTTAGAACCCCTGGGGCCCCATCGGGCCCAGCATTTT. It is translated as CASSLEPLGPHRAQHF.

The chain uses TRBV7-2 and TRBJ2-5; TRBD1 is a possible D gene (6 bases). Trimming removed 3 bases from V and 4 bases from J, with 9 bases in between. CDR1 is SGHTA, CDR2 FQGNSA, per germline. The CDR3 extends over 13 amino acids. CDR3 nucleotide sequence: TGTGCCAGCAGCTTTGGGGGCGGAGAGACCCAGTACTTC. Translated, it gives CASSFGGGETQYF. Full variable domain (rest looked up from reference TRBV7-2 and TRBJ2-5): GAGVSQSPSNKVTEKGKDVELRCDPISGHTALYWYRQSLGQGLEFLIYFQGNSAPDKSGLPSDRFSAERTGGSVSTLTIQRTQQEDSAVYLCASSFGGGETQYFGPGTRLLVL.

The sample holds one count of this clone. One end of the junction fails to match germline, which may point to a read error. V gene TRBV7-9 combines with J gene TRBJ2-7; TRBD1 agrees at 10 bases. Germline loops: CDR1 SEHNR, CDR2 FQNEAQ (reference sequence). The CDR3 runs to 12 residues. The CDR3 region has the DNA TGTGCCAGCAGCGGGAGCCGGGACAGGGGAGTTTTC. Encoded protein: CASSGSRDRGVF.

The chain has TRBV6-5 and TRBJ1-2; a possible D gene is TRBD1 (6 bases). The CDR3 is 14 amino acids. Trimming took off 2 bases at V and 6 bases at J, with 13 bases between the two ends. Per the germline V gene, CDR1 is MNHEY and CDR2 is SVGAGI. This chain's CDR3 is CASSYGPTGHGYTF. The CDR3 DNA follows: TGTGCCAGCAGTTACGGTCCCACAGGGCATGGCTACACCTTC.

The V gene is TRBV9, the J gene TRBJ2-7; D may be TRBD1 (5 bases). The germline CDR1 and CDR2 sequences are SGDLS and YYNGEE. This CDR3 comprises 13 residues. V was trimmed by 3 bases and J by 6 bases, leaving 13 bases between them. For the CDR3, the DNA is TGTGCCAGCAGCGCTACAGGACCGGGCGAGCAGTACTTC. Protein sequence: CASSATGPGEQYF.